Each of the 18 T cell receptor beta chains below was sequenced from the same sample in a study of cytomegalovirus exposure and HLA in healthy donors. The PCR made use of 60 Vbeta and 13 Jbeta primers. Profiling relied on immunoSEQ multiplex PCR, and the TCRdb table lists in-frame clones only, not all of them. The top ten hold over 1% of the sample, which has 100,000 to 150,000 clones, roughly 82% seen once. Source material: PBMCs. These TCRs come from a boy aged 5-17 years in good health and CMV-seronegative.

CDR3 in amino acids: CASSPRDIPNYGYTF. The CDR3 DNA follows: TGCGCCAGCAGCCCCCGGGACATCCCTAACTATGGCTACACCTTC. V and J are TRBV4-1 and TRBJ1-2; D possibly corresponds to TRBD1 (6 bases). V shed 4 bases and J shed 0 bases, with 12 bases lying between them. Germline lookup yields CDR1 MGHRA and CDR2 YSYEKL. The CDR3 length is 15 residues.

The chain uses TRBV5-1 and TRBJ1-2; D is undetermined. V lost 1 base, J lost 4 bases, and 5 bases lay in between. Germline V lookup: CDR1 SGHRS, CDR2 YFSETQ. The CDR3 loop spans 12 amino acids. The CDR3 bases are TGCGCCAGCAGCTTGCCAGGCTATGGCTACACCTTC. It yields the protein CASSLPGYGYTF.

V and J are TRBV15 and TRBJ1-2; 9 bases fit TRBD1. With V trimmed by 4 bases and J by 7 bases, 4 bases remained unmatched. The CDR3 covers 13 residues. Germline V gene sequence: CDR1 LNHNV, CDR2 YYDKDF (reference sequence). The CDR3 loop reads CATSKDRGCGYTF. CDR3 sequence (DNA): TGTGCCACCAGCAAAGACAGGGGGTGTGGCTACACCTTC.

This chain connects TRBV11-3 to TRBJ1-4; D gene uncertain. The CDR3 covers 15 residues. Germline CDR1 SGHNT, CDR2 YENEEA. V gave up 4 bases and J gave up 8 bases, with 17 bases separating them. CDR3 amino acids: CASSSNWPHGEKLFF. CDR3 nucleotide sequence: TGTGCCAGCAGCTCCAATTGGCCGCACGGGGAAAAACTGTTTTTT.

This chain links TRBV4-1 with TRBJ1-1; TRBD1 is a possible D gene (5 bases). The CDR3 totals 15 residues. The germline CDR1 and CDR2 sequences are MGHRA and YSYEKL. Trimming shortened V by 3 bases and J by 5 bases, and 16 bases separated the two germline ends. Here the CDR3 reads CASSQGRGGGTEAFF. DNA for the CDR3: TGCGCCAGCAGCCAGGGGAGGGGAGGAGGTACTGAAGCTTTCTTT.

The V gene is TRBV5-1, the J gene TRBJ1-1, with D maybe TRBD1 (5 bases). Trimming stripped 1 base from V and 5 bases from J, with 6 bases between. This CDR3 region has 12 residues. Germline V CDR1 and CDR2: SGHRS, YFSETQ. CDR3: CASSLTGTEAFF. CDR3 DNA: TGCGCCAGCAGCTTGACAGGAACTGAAGCTTTCTTT.

Concerning this clone: This sample also contains other DNA sequences that code for the same CDR3. This CDR3 is CASSPGDGYTF. Here the CDR3 DNA reads TGTGCCAGCAGTCCCGGGGATGGCTACACCTTC. This rearrangement joins TRBV6-5 to TRBJ1-2, with D unresolved. This CDR3 is 11 amino acids long. V was trimmed by 5 bases and J by 6 bases, leaving 7 bases between them. CDR1 and CDR2 (germline): MNHEY, SVGAGI.

The chain carries TRBV14 and TRBJ2-7; 13 nucleotides match TRBD2. The germline V gene encodes CDR1 SGHDN and CDR2 FVKESK. CDR3 size: 17 residues. The trim removed 5 bases at V and 2 bases at J, leaving 9 bases unmatched. CDR3 in amino acids: CASSYLRTSGRTYEQYF. Written as DNA, the CDR3 is TGTGCCAGCAGCTACCTCAGGACTAGCGGGAGAACCTACGAGCAGTACTTC. Based on the CDR3 plus reference TRBV14 and TRBJ2-7, the full variable domain is EAGVTQFPSHSVIEKGQTVTLRCDPISGHDNLYWYRRVMGKEIKFLLHFVKESKQDESGMPNNRFLAERTGGTYSTLKVQPAELEDSGVYFCASSYLRTSGRTYEQYFGPGTRLTVT.

This chain links TRBV27 with TRBJ2-7; D is undetermined. Germline CDR1 reads MNHEY; CDR2 reads SMNVEV (reference sequence). Between the trimmed V and J ends, which lost 8 bases and 4 bases, there was a span of 21 bases. The CDR3 covers 15 residues. In nucleotides, the CDR3 is TGTGCCAGCGGGCCCGGCGCCCGCATAGAGTACGAGCAGTACTTC. As protein: CASGPGARIEYEQYF.

The chain employs TRBV5-1 and TRBJ2-7; TRBD2 aligns across 10 bases. Trimming cost V 1 base and J 0 bases; bases outside gene matches: 7. The V gene's germline CDR1 is SGHRS and CDR2 YFSETQ. CDR3 length: 17 amino acids. CDR3 DNA: TGCGCCAGCAGCTTGCCAGCGGGAGGGCCCCTCTCCTACGAGCAGTACTTC. This encodes CASSLPAGGPLSYEQYF.

V gene TRBV7-8 combines with J gene TRBJ2-7, with 12 bases that match TRBD2. The CDR3 is 16 amino acids. Germline lookup yields CDR1 SGHVS and CDR2 FQNEAQ. The V gene end was trimmed by 6 bases and the J gene end by 3 bases; junction bases not matched to a gene: 9. The CDR3 here is CASRSAGTSGYYEQYF. The CDR3 DNA reads TGTGCCAGCAGGTCTGCCGGGACTAGCGGGTACTACGAGCAGTACTTC.

The chain employs TRBV5-8 and TRBJ2-6; possible D gene TRBD2, 6 bases. CDR1 and CDR2 from the germline V gene are SGHTS and YDEGEE. The length of the CDR3 is 16 residues. The germline V and J ends were trimmed by 3 bases and 1 base, with 11 bases remaining between them. CDR3 protein: CASSYTGGSGANVLTF. The CDR3 coding sequence is TGTGCCAGCAGCTACACAGGAGGGTCTGGGGCCAACGTCCTGACTTTC.

The chain links TRBV6-6 to TRBJ1-5; the D gene is possibly TRBD1 (5 bases). Germline assignment: CDR1 MNHNY and CDR2 SVGAGI (reference sequence). The CDR3 sequence is 16 residues long. V lost 2 bases and J 5 bases, leaving 16 bases between the germline ends. The CDR3 DNA reads as TGTGCCAGCAGTTACGGCACAGGCTTAGGCTATCAGCCCCAGCATTTT. Protein product: CASSYGTGLGYQPQHF.

The rearrangement joins TRBV19 to TRBJ2-3, with D perhaps matching TRBD2 (5 bases). The ends were cut back, 4 bases at V and 3 bases at J, with 11 bases in the middle. Germline V gene sequence: CDR1 LNHDA, CDR2 SQIVND (reference sequence). This CDR3 region has 14 residues. CDR3 nucleotides: TGTGCCAGTAGTACCGCCTCGGGGACAGATACGCAGTATTTT. It translates to CASSTASGTDTQYF. Combining the CDR3 with reference TRBV19 and TRBJ2-3 gives the whole variable domain DGGITQSPKYLFRKEGQNVTLSCEQNLNHDAMYWYRQDPGQGLRLIYYSQIVNDFQKGDIAEGYSVSREKKESFPLTVTSAQKNPTAFYLCASSTASGTDTQYFGPGTRLTVL.

V usage is TRBV6-5 and J usage is TRBJ2-7; 12 nucleotides match TRBD1. CDR1 and CDR2 (germline): MNHEY, SVGAGI. The CDR3 loop spans 15 amino acids. V lost 5 bases and J lost 6; bases outside the gene matches: 8. The CDR3 reads CASSATGTGGREQYF. DNA for the CDR3: TGTGCCAGCAGTGCAACCGGGACAGGGGGCCGCGAGCAGTACTTC.

V usage is TRBV30 and J usage is TRBJ2-3, with 13 bases fitting TRBD2. The CDR3 length is 14 residues. CDR1 GTSNPN and CDR2 SVGIG come from the germline V gene (reference sequence). The V segment lost 7 bases and the J segment 3 bases; nucleotides outside the gene matches: 4. The CDR3 spells CAFLLAGGTDTQYF. The CDR3 DNA is TGTGCCTTTCTACTAGCGGGAGGGACAGATACGCAGTATTTT.

This clone has a single count. The chain carries TRBV5-6 and TRBJ1-6, with a possible D match to TRBD1 (5 bases). This CDR3 region has 16 residues. Trimming shortened V by 4 bases and J by 10 bases, and 21 bases separated the two germline ends. Germline CDR1 and CDR2: SGHDT and YYEEEE. The CDR3 spells CASSPSWVQGRSPLHF. The CDR3 region has the DNA TGTGCCAGCAGCCCGTCCTGGGTGCAGGGCCGCTCACCCCTCCACTTT. The whole variable domain, filled in from reference TRBV5-6 and TRBJ1-6, reads DAGVTQSPTHLIKTRGQQVTLRCSPKSGHDTVSWYQQALGQGPQFIFQYYEEEERQRGNFPDRFSGHQFPNYSSELNVNALLLGDSALYLCASSPSWVQGRSPLHFGNGTRLTVT.

This chain connects TRBV18 to TRBJ2-5; D perhaps matches TRBD2 (5 bases). The CDR3 totals 14 residues. V gave up 3 bases and J gave up 5 bases, with 13 bases separating them. Germline CDR1 KGHSH, CDR2 LQKENI. This CDR3 reads CASSPGRTEETQYF. The CDR3 region has the DNA TGTGCCAGCTCACCTGGGAGAACTGAGGAGACCCAGTACTTC. The full variable domain, in which reference TRBV18 and TRBJ2-5 provide the parts outside the CDR3, is NAGVMQNPRHLVRRRGQEARLRCSPMKGHSHVYWYRQLPEEGLKFMVYLQKENIIDESGMPKERFSAEFPKEGPSILRIQQVVRGDSAAYFCASSPGRTEETQYFGPGTRLLVL.